The next 17 T cell receptor beta chains were all read from a single sample in a study of identical twins. TCRdb re-called the 5' RACE reads through MiXCR, storing one row per CDR3 protein. The table shows 500,000 to 650,000 distinct CDR3 sequences, with around 24% occurring only once. The same sample was also studied in work on yellow fever vaccine responses in identical twins.

The sample taken for sequencing was CD4+ T cells sorted from blood. The source of these receptors is a woman between 18 and 30 years old in good health.

The rearrangement links TRBV12-3 or TRBV12-4 to TRBJ2-7; 7 bases are shared with TRBD2. This CDR3 region has 14 residues. The junction had 7 bases not matched to a gene; V was cut back by 8 bases and J by 0 bases. The CDR3 DNA reads as TGTGCCAGCGGGAGGGCTCAGAACTCCTACGAGCAGTACTTC. Its protein product is CASGRAQNSYEQYF.

This clonotype was counted between two and nine times. The DNA for the CDR3 is TGCAGCGCCGGGACAGAAAATCAGCCCCAGCATTTT. Translated: CSAGTENQPQHF. V is TRBV29-1 and J is TRBJ1-5, with TRBD1 matching 7 bases. V shed 7 bases, J shed 4 bases, and the junction held 4 bases outside the gene matches. Germline V gene data show CDR1 as SQVTM and CDR2 as ANQGSEA. There are 12 residues in the CDR3.

The chain joins TRBV7-3 to TRBJ2-3; maybe TRBD2 (6 bases). Deletions cut 5 bases from V and 1 base from J, with 10 bases between. From germline, CDR1 is SGHTA and CDR2 FQGTGA. This CDR3 has 14 amino acids. CDR3 DNA: TGTGCCAGCAGCCGGGGGTCTGGCACAGATACGCAGTATTTT. It translates to CASSRGSGTDTQYF.

About this clonotype: A junction end diverges from the germline sequence, so it may reflect a read error. The V call is TRBV4-2, the J call TRBJ1-1; weak D call: TRBD1 (6 bases). Germline V gene lookup returns CDR1 LGHNA and CDR2 YNFKEQ. This CDR3 has 21 amino acids. DNA for the CDR3: TGTGCCAGCACCCAACGGGGGGGCCTTGTCCAAAGAAAGCTTCCCAACACTGAAGCTTTCTTT. It is translated as CASTQRGGLVQRKLPNTEAFF.

V and J are TRBV7-2 and TRBJ2-7; 10 bases align to TRBD1. The CDR3 covers 16 residues. The V segment lost 1 base and the J segment 1 base; nucleotides outside the gene matches: 4. Per the germline V gene, CDR1 is SGHTA and CDR2 is FQGNSA. For the CDR3, the DNA is TGTGCCAGCAGCTTAGTGGGGACAGGGGATTCCTACGAGCAGTACTTC. Translating it yields CASSLVGTGDSYEQYF.

The V gene is TRBV11-3, the J gene TRBJ2-1, with D tentatively TRBD2 (5 bases). V lost 3 bases and J lost 9, with 12 bases in between. CDR1 is SGHNT and CDR2 is YENEEA in the germline V gene. CDR3 size: 13 residues. As DNA, the CDR3 is TGTGCCAGCAGCTTTTCATCCGGAGGTGAGCAGTTCTTC. Protein sequence: CASSFSSGGEQFF.

This rearrangement joins TRBV4-1 to TRBJ2-3, with TRBD2 matching 11 bases. V lost 4 bases and J lost 4; bases outside the gene matches: 10. Germline V CDR1 and CDR2: MGHRA, YSYEKL. The CDR3 covers 17 residues. CDR3 sequence reads: CASSRGVAGGPPDTQYF. CDR3 in DNA: TGCGCCAGCAGCCGAGGGGTAGCGGGAGGGCCCCCAGATACGCAGTATTTT.

The chain recombines TRBV15 with TRBJ2-1; D gene ambiguous. CDR3 length: 16 residues. CDR1 and CDR2 from the germline V gene are LNHNV and YYDKDF (reference sequence). V gave up 0 bases and J gave up 10 bases, with 19 bases separating them. The CDR3 loop is CATSRDYVAFSQEQFF. Written as DNA, the CDR3 is TGTGCCACCAGCAGAGATTACGTAGCTTTCTCACAAGAGCAGTTCTTC.

The J gene is TRBJ1-2, the V gene TRBV28; D call uncertain. The germline V gene has CDR1 MDHEN and CDR2 SYDVKM. The length of the CDR3 is 13 residues. Between the trimmed V and J ends, which lost 3 bases and 2 bases, there was a span of 7 bases. The CDR3 reads CASSLWQNYGYTF. Written as DNA, the CDR3 is TGTGCCAGCAGTTTGTGGCAGAACTATGGCTACACCTTC.

This clonotype was seen a handful of times. CDR3: CASSLGPPATEAFF. The CDR3 nucleotides are TGTGCCAGCAGTTTAGGACCGCCGGCCACTGAAGCTTTCTTT. The chain has TRBV27 and TRBJ1-1, with D unclear. The CDR3 runs to 14 residues. V gave up 2 bases and J gave up 4 bases, with 11 bases separating them. Germline CDR1 is MNHEY and CDR2 is SMNVEV (reference sequence).

A few counts support this clonotype. The gene calls are TRBV12-3 or TRBV12-4 and TRBJ2-2, with no clear D. The CDR3 contains 14 residues. The V gene lost 4 bases and the J gene lost 8 bases, with 14 bases spanning the gap. In nucleotides, the CDR3 is TGTGCCAGCAGTTGGACCCCTGTGGGGGGGGAGCTGTTTTTT. It yields the protein CASSWTPVGGELFF.

This clonotype turned up a few times. J is TRBJ2-2 and V is TRBV12-3 or TRBV12-4; tentative D call: TRBD1 (5 bases). With 5 bases removed from V and 4 bases from J, the gap between germline ends came to 17 bases. This CDR3 is built from 16 residues. The CDR3 sequence is CASSRTQNRGTGELFF. In nucleotides, the CDR3 is TGTGCCAGCAGTCGGACACAAAACAGAGGCACCGGGGAGCTGTTTTTT.

This clonotype was picked up a small number of times. The V call is TRBV11-1, the J call TRBJ2-3; D might be TRBD2 (5 bases). The germline gives CDR1 SGHAT, CDR2 FQDESV (reference sequence). Trimming pared 2 bases from V and 2 bases from J, leaving 20 bases between. This CDR3 has 18 amino acids. This CDR3 is CASSLSQREGDVTDTQYF. Here the CDR3 DNA reads TGTGCCAGCAGCTTATCCCAAAGAGAGGGAGATGTCACAGATACGCAGTATTTT.

The genes are TRBV20-1 and TRBJ2-4; possibly TRBD1 for D (6 bases). The CDR3 length is 14 residues. V was cut by 0 bases and J by 10 bases, with 16 bases left in between. Germline V gene data show CDR1 as DFQATT and CDR2 as SNEGSKA (reference sequence). The CDR3 DNA reads as TGCAGTGCTAGAGACCCAGCCGGGACACCGATTCAGTACTTC. Its translation is CSARDPAGTPIQYF.

This clonotype came up a few times. This chain uses TRBV6-5 with TRBJ2-7; D is unresolved. CDR1 MNHEY and CDR2 SVGAGI come from the germline V gene. The CDR3 covers 15 residues. Between the trimmed V and J ends, which lost 0 bases and 1 base, there was a span of 10 bases. The CDR3 region is CASSYSSTVSYEQYF. The CDR3 nucleotides read TGTGCCAGCAGTTACTCTTCGACGGTATCCTACGAGCAGTACTTC.

The table lists this clonotype with a few counts. V usage is TRBV27 and J usage is TRBJ1-5; maybe TRBD1 (6 bases). Deletions cut 2 bases from V and 0 bases from J, with 11 bases between. The length of the CDR3 is 16 residues. CDR1 MNHEY and CDR2 SMNVEV come from the germline V gene (reference sequence). The CDR3 here is CASSLRPGASNQPQHF. The DNA for the CDR3 is TGTGCCAGCAGTTTAAGGCCAGGGGCTAGCAATCAGCCCCAGCATTTT.

This clonotype has a handful of counts. The V and J genes are TRBV12-3 or TRBV12-4 and TRBJ1-3; D ambiguous. V lost 2 bases to trimming and J lost 1 base, with 6 bases between them. CDR3 length equals 14 residues. CDR3 residues: CASSLMGSGNTIYF. The CDR3 nucleotides are TGTGCCAGCAGTTTAATGGGATCTGGAAACACCATATATTTT.